Below are 10 T cell receptor beta chains sequenced from a single sample in a study of cytomegalovirus exposure and HLA in healthy donors. Clones were read by immunoSEQ multiplex PCR, and TCRdb kept only the in-frame ones, dropping some. The sample carries under 150,000 clones, around nine tenths recorded once. What was sequenced was PBMCs. The source of these receptors is a man between 18 and 35 years old in good health and CMV-seropositive.

This clone was picked up a small number of times. The chain combines TRBV10-3 with TRBJ2-7; no firm D call. The CDR3 contains 15 residues. Trimming pared 3 bases from V and 5 bases from J, leaving 17 bases between. Per germline, CDR1 ENHRY and CDR2 SYGVKD. DNA for the CDR3: TGTGCCATCAGTGACTCCCAATATGGTGGAGACGAGCAGTACTTC. It is translated as CAISDSQYGGDEQYF.

This clone has only one observation. The genes are TRBV7-9 and TRBJ1-5; TRBD1 matches 8 bases. The CDR3 length is 16 residues. Germline V lookup: CDR1 SEHNR, CDR2 FQNEAQ (reference sequence). With V trimmed by 0 bases and J by 2 bases, 3 bases remained unmatched. The CDR3 DNA sequence: TGTGCCAGCAGCTTAGCTGGACAGGGACGCAATCAGCCCCAGCATTTT. It specifies CASSLAGQGRNQPQHF.

The chain recombines TRBV27 with TRBJ2-5, with 8 bases aligning to TRBD1. This CDR3 contains 17 residues. Germline values: CDR1 MNHEY, CDR2 SMNVEV (reference sequence). V dropped 2 bases and J dropped 3; count of bases not matched to a gene: 11. CDR3 loop: CASSLAPGTGLKETQYF. As DNA, the CDR3 is TGTGCCAGCAGTTTAGCCCCCGGGACAGGCCTTAAAGAGACCCAGTACTTC.

The chain uses TRBV7-9 and TRBJ2-1; 7 bases fit TRBD2. The length of the CDR3 is 14 residues. V dropped 4 bases and J dropped 7; count of bases not matched to a gene: 7. In germline, CDR1 is SEHNR, CDR2 FQNEAQ (reference sequence). The DNA of the CDR3 is TGTGCCAGCAGCTACGGGCGGGGGAGGAATGAGCAGTTCTTC. The encoded protein is CASSYGRGRNEQFF.

In this sample, this clone turned up a few times. The chain uses TRBV7-9 and TRBJ1-2; D is ambiguous. Trimming took 2 bases from V and 3 from J, leaving 7 bases between them. The CDR3 is 13 amino acids. Germline V CDR1 and CDR2: SEHNR, FQNEAQ (reference sequence). The CDR3, as DNA: TGTGCCAGCAGCTTACTACAGCACTATGGCTACACCTTC. This sequence encodes CASSLLQHYGYTF.

The chain recombines TRBV5-4 with TRBJ1-2; the match to TRBD1 covers 12 bases. V was pared by 4 bases and J by 5 bases, with 6 bases of the junction left unmatched. This CDR3 contains 15 residues. Germline-derived CDR1 and CDR2 are SGHNT and YYREEE (reference sequence). Here the CDR3 reads CASSMGQGARYGYTF. The DNA of the CDR3 is TGTGCCAGCAGCATGGGACAGGGGGCTCGGTATGGCTACACCTTC.

This clone showed up just a few times. The J gene is TRBJ2-7, the V gene TRBV19, with 7 bases identical to TRBD2. J lost 3 bases, V lost 4 bases, and 12 bases had no gene match. The length of the CDR3 is 16 residues. CDR1 is LNHDA and CDR2 is SQIVND in the germline V gene (reference sequence). The CDR3 region is CASSKERGSGNYEQYF. In DNA, the CDR3 is TGTGCCAGTAGTAAGGAGAGGGGCAGCGGGAACTACGAGCAGTACTTC.

V usage is TRBV30 and J usage is TRBJ1-5, with TRBD1 identical over 10 bases. Trimming at V came to 4 bases and at J to 5 bases, leaving 2 bases not matched to a gene. The CDR3 has 13 amino acids. In germline, CDR1 is GTSNPN, CDR2 SVGIG (reference sequence). The CDR3 DNA follows: TGTGCCTGGACCGGACAGGGGGATCAGCCCCAGCATTTT. This gives the protein CAWTGQGDQPQHF.

This clone showed up just a few times. The chain combines TRBV7-8 with TRBJ2-3; 7 bases align to TRBD2. Germline CDR1 and CDR2: SGHVS and FQNEAQ. J lost 3 bases, V lost 0 bases, and 3 bases had no gene match. The CDR3 length is 15 residues. The CDR3 region has the DNA TGTGCCAGCAGCTTAGCGGCGGGAGCTACAGATACGCAGTATTTT. It is translated as CASSLAAGATDTQYF.

This chain links TRBV5-1 with TRBJ2-1; 13 bases map to TRBD2. V was clipped by 4 bases and J by 10 bases; unmatched bases: 5. CDR3 length: 14 amino acids. Germline-derived CDR1 and CDR2 are SGHRS and YFSETQ. As DNA, the CDR3 is TGCGCCAGCAGCCCCGGACTAGCGGGGGCGGAGCAGTTCTTC. Translating gives CASSPGLAGAEQFF. Drawing the rest from reference TRBV5-1 and TRBJ2-1, the complete variable domain is KAGVTQTPRYLIKTRGQQVTLSCSPISGHRSVSWYQQTPGQGLQFLFEYFSETQRNKGNFPGRFSGRQFSNSRSEMNVSTLELGDSALYLCASSPGLAGAEQFFGPGTRLTVL.